This T cell receptor beta chain was retrieved from a study of CD8 T cells in Susac syndrome. Sequencing targeted TCR beta in T cells from blood (CD8+ and CD4+). CD8+ and CD4+ T cells were negatively isolated; TEMRA cells were FACS-enriched. The germline V and J ends were trimmed by 0 bases and 5 bases, with 20 bases remaining between them. Germline lookup yields CDR1 LGHNA and CDR2 YNFKEQ. CDR3 length: 17 amino acids. RNA was extracted with the RNeasy kit, and a quantity of about 0.45 to 1 ug was reverse transcribed using random hexamers. The method of amplification for TCR beta CDR3 was immunoSEQ multiplex PCR, covering 54 Vbeta and 13 Jbeta. TCRdb passed the immunoSEQ multiplex PCR reads through MiXCR, listing each CDR3 protein once. Of 350,000 to 550,000 distinct CDR3 sequences listed, 75% to 90% are singletons.

The TCR originated in a human donor with multiple sclerosis. The sequenced material came from CD8+ T cells from PBMCs. The rearrangement links TRBV4-2 to TRBJ2-7; TRBD2 might be the D (5 bases). The CDR3: CASSQDLEARVEHEQYF. DNA of the CDR3: TGTGCCAGCAGCCAAGATCTGGAGGCCCGGGTCGAGCACGAGCAGTACTTC.